Included here is one T cell receptor (beta chain) sequence, with context. These data are taken from a study of blood T cell repertoires in COVID-19. Across the whole study: There were acute and convalescent COVID-19 samples, and they came from the United States, Italy and Spain. Sources were T cells, B-cell-depleted T cells, or PBMCs; the material itself was cDNA or gDNA.

Original processing methods: Estimation of nucleated cell counts was performed using reference gene primer amplification. Assay: immunoSEQ multiplex PCR; the TCRdb copy retains only in-frame clones and omits some. V, J and clone size are taken as reported in that table, and D and trimming were inferred from the DNA itself. The sample includes approximately 100,000 clones, about 85% of them seen just once. Per germline, CDR1 ENHRY and CDR2 SYGVKD. V shed 3 bases and J 4 bases; nucleotides not matched to a gene: 1. The CDR3 length is 14 residues. Input material: peripheral blood. The rearrangement links TRBV10-3 to TRBJ2-1; 9 bases match TRBD1. The source is a woman aged 80 or over with acute or convalescent COVID-19. The CDR3, as DNA: TGTGCCATCAGTGAAGGGACAGGGTACAATGAGCAGTTCTTC. Its translation is CAISEGTGYNEQFF.